This T cell receptor beta chain was sequenced during a study of cytomegalovirus exposure and HLA in healthy donors. Study-wide results and caveats: Associated with cytomegalovirus, according to the listing, were 150 to 200 TCR beta chains. Upon later analysis, TCR association rates were observed to vary by HLA locus, being highest for DRB1 and lowest for HLA-C. In presence/absence analyses, roughly uniform sequencing depth across donors was assumed.

PCR involved 60 Vbeta and 13 Jbeta primers. The repertoire was sequenced with immunoSEQ multiplex PCR; TCRdb's copy has only in-frame clones and lacks some. The sample has approximately 140,000 clones; roughly four fifths are singletons. V lost 5 bases, J lost 1 base, and 12 bases lay in between. The germline V gene encodes CDR1 SGHAT and CDR2 FQNNGV. The CDR3 extends over 14 amino acids. This clone showed up just once. Its target is not known. V is TRBV11-2 and J is TRBJ2-7, with a weak D call TRBD1 (6 bases). Sequencing was done on a sample of PBMCs. The receptor comes from a male donor in good health and CMV-seronegative. The CDR3 region is CASSNIQGSYEQYF. DNA for the CDR3: TGTGCCAGCAGCAATATACAGGGATCCTACGAGCAGTACTTC.